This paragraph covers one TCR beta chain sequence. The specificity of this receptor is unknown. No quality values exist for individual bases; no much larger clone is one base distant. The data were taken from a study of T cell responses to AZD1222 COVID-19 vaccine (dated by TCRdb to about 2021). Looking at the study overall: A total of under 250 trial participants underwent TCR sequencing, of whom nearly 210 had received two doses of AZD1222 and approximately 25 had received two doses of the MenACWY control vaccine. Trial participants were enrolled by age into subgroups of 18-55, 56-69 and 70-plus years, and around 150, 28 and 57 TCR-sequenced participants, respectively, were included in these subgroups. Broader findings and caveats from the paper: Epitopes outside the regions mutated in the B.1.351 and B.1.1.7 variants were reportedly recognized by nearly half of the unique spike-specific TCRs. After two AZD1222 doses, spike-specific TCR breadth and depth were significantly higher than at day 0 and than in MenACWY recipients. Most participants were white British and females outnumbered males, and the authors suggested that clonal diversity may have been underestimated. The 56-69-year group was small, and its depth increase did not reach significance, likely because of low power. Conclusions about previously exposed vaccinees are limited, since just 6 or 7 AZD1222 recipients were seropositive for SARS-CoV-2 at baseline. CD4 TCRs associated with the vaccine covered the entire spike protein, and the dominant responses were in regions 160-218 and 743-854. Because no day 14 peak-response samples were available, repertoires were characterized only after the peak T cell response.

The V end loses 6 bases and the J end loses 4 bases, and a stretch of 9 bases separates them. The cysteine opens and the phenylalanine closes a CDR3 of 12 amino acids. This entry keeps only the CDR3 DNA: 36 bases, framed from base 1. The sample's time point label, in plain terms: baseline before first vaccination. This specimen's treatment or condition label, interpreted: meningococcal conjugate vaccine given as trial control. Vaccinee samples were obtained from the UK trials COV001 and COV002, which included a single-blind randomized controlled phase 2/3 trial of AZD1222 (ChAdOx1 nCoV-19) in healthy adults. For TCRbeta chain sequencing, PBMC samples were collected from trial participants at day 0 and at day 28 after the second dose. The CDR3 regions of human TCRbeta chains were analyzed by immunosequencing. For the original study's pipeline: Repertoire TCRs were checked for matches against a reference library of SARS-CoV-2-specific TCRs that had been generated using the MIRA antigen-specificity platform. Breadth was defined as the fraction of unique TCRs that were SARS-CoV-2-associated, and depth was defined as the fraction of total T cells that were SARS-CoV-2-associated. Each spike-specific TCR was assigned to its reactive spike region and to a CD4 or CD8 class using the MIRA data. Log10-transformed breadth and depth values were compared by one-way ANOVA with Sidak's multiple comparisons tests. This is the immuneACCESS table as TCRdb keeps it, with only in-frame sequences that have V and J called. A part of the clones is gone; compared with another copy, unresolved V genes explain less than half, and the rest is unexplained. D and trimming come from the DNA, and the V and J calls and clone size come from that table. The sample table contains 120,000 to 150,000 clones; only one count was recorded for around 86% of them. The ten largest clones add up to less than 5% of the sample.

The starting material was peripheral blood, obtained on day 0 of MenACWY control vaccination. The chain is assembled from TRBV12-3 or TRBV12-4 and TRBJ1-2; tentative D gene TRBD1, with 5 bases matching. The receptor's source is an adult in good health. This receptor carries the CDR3 CASRGGAYGYTF. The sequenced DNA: TGTGCCAGCAGGGGGGGTGCCTATGGCTACACCTTC.